This T cell receptor (beta chain) was documented in a study of blood T cell repertoires in COVID-19. Study background: Samples of COVID-19 (acute and convalescent) were obtained from the United States, Italy and Spain. From T cells, B-cell-depleted T cells, or PBMCs came the material, which was cDNA or gDNA.

Per the original data handling: Estimation of nucleated cell counts was performed using reference gene primer amplification. Sequencing used immunoSEQ multiplex PCR; TCRdb keeps in-frame clones, though not all of them. V, J and clone size derive from that table, while D and trimming were established from the DNA sequence. The sample has 100,000 to 130,000 clones; about four fifths are singletons. The sample comprised peripheral blood. The receptor comes from a man aged 65 to 85 with acute or convalescent COVID-19.

This chain's CDR3 is CASSLQPPYTSGEADTQYF. The CDR3 bases are TGTGCCAGCAGCTTGCAACCCCCTTATACTAGCGGGGAAGCAGATACGCAGTATTTT. This sequence joins TRBV5-6 and TRBJ2-3, with 10 bases identical to TRBD2. The CDR3 has 19 amino acids. Losses at the gene ends were 1 base for V and 4 bases for J; bases not matched to a gene: 15. Germline values: CDR1 SGHDT, CDR2 YYEEEE.